This TCR beta chain was obtained from a study of OX40 agonist ivuxolimab in advanced cancers. For the study at large: While on treatment, patients had intravenous ivuxolimab at 0.01 to 10 mg/kg every 2 weeks. Study-level points and caveats: In general, CD8+ T cells held more expanded clones than CD4+ did, on average.

The CDR3 covers 12 residues. Germline-derived CDR1 and CDR2 are KGHSH and LQKENI. Trimming cost V 2 bases and J 1 base, with 2 bases left between them. Assay used: immunoSEQ multiplex PCR; TCRdb lists only in-frame clones, some missing. There are about 79,000 clones in the sample; 84% occur only once, and around 0.5% lies in the top ten. Turning to this clone: Antigen unknown.

This chain joins TRBV18 and TRBJ1-1; D remains ambiguous. This clonotype was obtained from an adult with an advanced solid tumor such as melanoma, head and neck, liver or kidney cancer. The sample here was CD4+ or CD8+ T cells sorted from blood, taken in a trial of the OX40 agonist ivuxolimab. CDR3 nucleotide sequence: TGTGCCAGCTCACCAACGAACACTGAAGCTTTCTTT. Protein: CASSPTNTEAFF.